This T cell receptor (beta chain) was sequenced during a study of early T cells in non-severe SARS-CoV-2 infection. Study overall: Investigators sequenced bulk RNA drawn from unsorted whole blood, and chains remained unpaired.

Trimming at V came to 5 bases and at J to 5 bases, leaving 8 bases not matched to a gene. Germline CDR1 and CDR2: SGHTA and FQGNSA. CDR3 length: 15 residues. Whole-study findings and limits: Sequences matched to VDJdb favored anti-spike CD8 responses, while private and CD4 specificities were missed.

As for this clonotype: Antigen unknown.

TCRdb re-derived calls from the 5' RACE reads in MiXCR, one entry per CDR3 protein. The sample yields around 89,000 distinct CDR3 sequences, under 15% seen once. The chain has TRBV7-2 and TRBJ1-5, with 8 bases matching TRBD1. Sequences were obtained from whole blood. This TCR came from an adult who was a healthcare worker with PCR-confirmed SARS-CoV-2 infection or an uninfected control (not recorded which). Here the CDR3 reads CASSRTTGAHQPQHF. The CDR3, as DNA: TGTGCCAGCAGCAGAACGACAGGGGCCCATCAGCCCCAGCATTTT.